This T cell receptor (beta chain) was sequenced during a study of blood T cell repertoires in COVID-19. The ends lost 0 bases at V and 4 bases at J; junction bases unmatched: 3. CDR1 is LGHNA, CDR2 YNFKEQ, per germline. CDR3 length equals 16 residues. TCRdb's table, derived via immunoSEQ multiplex PCR, lists solely in-frame clones and lacks some. The repertoire consists of about 200,000 clones, with approximately 90% occurring once and the leading ten covering about 1.3%. The receptor was derived from a young man who had recovered from COVID-19. The J gene is TRBJ2-5, the V gene TRBV4-2; 12 nucleotides line up with TRBD2. The sample comprised PBMCs or T cells enriched from blood (not recorded which). CDR3 residues: CASSQEPSGGGETQYF. The CDR3 DNA reads as TGTGCCAGCAGCCAAGAGCCTAGCGGGGGGGGAGAGACCCAGTACTTC.